The next 9 T cell receptor beta chains were all read from a single sample in a study of tumor-infiltrating lymphocytes in glioblastoma multiforme. Multiple V-beta primers and a C-beta primer amplified TCRB from RNA. TCRdb re-derived calls from the multiplex PCR reads in MiXCR, one entry per CDR3 protein. Here the sample spans under 35,000 distinct CDR3 sequences, 50% to 75% being singletons. The specimen sequenced was brain tumor tissue. These receptors all come from a male donor with glioblastoma.

As regards this clonotype: Relative to the germline gene, one junction end is altered; a read error may explain this. The V gene is TRBV12-3 or TRBV12-4, the J gene TRBJ1-2, with TRBD1 as a possible D gene (5 bases). There are 14 residues in the CDR3. In DNA, the CDR3 is TGTGTCAGCAGTACCTGGGCAGGGAACTATGGCTACACCTTC. Amino acid sequence: CVSSTWAGNYGYTF.

Comment on this clonotype: Since no conserved phenylalanine or tryptophan closes the CDR3, a read error is the likely cause. The J gene is TRBJ2-7, the V gene TRBV20-1; 11 nucleotides agree with TRBD2. Germline loops: CDR1 DFQATT, CDR2 SNEGSKA (reference sequence). The CDR3 runs 14 residues. V shed 3 bases, J shed 5 bases, and the junction held 6 bases outside the gene matches. Here the CDR3 reads CSARALAGVHEQYL. CDR3 bases: TGCAGTGCTAGGGCACTAGCGGGAGTCCACGAGCAGTACCTT.

The chain recombines TRBV11-2 with TRBJ2-1; a possible D gene is TRBD2 (5 bases). Between the trimmed V and J ends, which lost 1 base and 9 bases, there was a span of 22 bases. This CDR3 region has 17 residues. CDR1 is SGHAT, CDR2 FQNNGV, per germline. CDR3: CASSLAVRGPLRSEQFF. CDR3 sequence (DNA): TGTGCCAGCAGCTTAGCAGTAAGAGGGCCTTTGCGCAGTGAGCAGTTCTTC.

The V gene is TRBV11-3, the J gene TRBJ2-1; the match to TRBD1 covers 9 bases. V was clipped by 1 base and J by 4 bases; unmatched bases: 8. CDR3 length equals 17 residues. Per the germline V gene, CDR1 is SGHNT and CDR2 is YENEEA. CDR3 residues: CASSLGGGQGLYNEQFF. For the CDR3, the DNA is TGTGCCAGCAGCTTAGGTGGAGGACAGGGGTTATACAATGAGCAGTTCTTC.

With regard to this clonotype: One junction end disagrees with the germline gene, perhaps due to a read error. V and J are TRBV9 and TRBJ2-2, with a weak D call TRBD2 (5 bases). Germline CDR1 and CDR2: SGDLS and YYNGEE. There are 13 residues in the CDR3. The CDR3: CASSVDLSGELSF. CDR3 nucleotides: TGTGCCAGCAGCGTAGATCTGTCCGGGGAGCTGTCTTTT.

In its sample, this clonotype ranks as medium-sized. The V call is TRBV6-5, the J call TRBJ1-3; D not certain. Trimming took 0 bases from V and 4 from J, leaving 4 bases between them. The CDR3 consists of 13 residues. Germline V gives CDR1 MNHEY, CDR2 SVGAGI. The CDR3 DNA is TGTGCCAGCAGTTACTCCGACGGAAACACCATATATTTT. It is translated as CASSYSDGNTIYF.

This clonotype was observed once. At one end, the junction sequence differs from germline, possibly due to a read error. The V call is TRBV6-1, the J call TRBJ2-2; 7 bases are shared with TRBD1. The CDR3 sequence is 15 residues long. The germline CDR1 and CDR2 sequences are MNHNS and SASEGT. The CDR3 sequence: CARSEGDSQAGELFF. The CDR3 bases are TGTGCCAGGAGTGAAGGGGACAGCCAAGCCGGGGAGCTGTTTTTT.

A word on this clonotype: At one boundary the junction diverges from the germline segment, which might be a read error. The V gene is TRBV11-1, the J gene TRBJ2-5; 7 nucleotides match TRBD1. The CDR3 totals 15 residues. Germline CDR1 and CDR2: SGHAT and FQDESV (reference sequence). CDR3 DNA sequence: TGTGCCAACAGCCCCGGGACAGCCGACCAAGAGACCCAGTACTTC. Amino acids: CANSPGTADQETQYF.

In regard to this clonotype: The missing conserved phenylalanine or tryptophan at the end of this CDR3 makes a read error likely. This sequence joins TRBV20-1 and TRBJ2-6; D is undetermined. This CDR3 has 14 amino acids. CDR1 is DFQATT and CDR2 is SNEGSKA in the germline V gene (reference sequence). The V gene lost 6 bases and the J gene lost 2 bases, with 11 bases spanning the gap. CDR3 sequence: CSAPTAPGANVLTL. As DNA, the CDR3 is TGCAGTGCCCCAACAGCCCCTGGGGCCAACGTCCTGACTTTA.